Listed below are T cell receptor beta chains from one sample, sequenced in a study of graft-versus-host responses after intestinal transplantation. Method: immunoSEQ multiplex PCR; TCRdb's copy keeps in-frame clones and lacks some. There are approximately 60,000 clones in the sample; about 89% occur only once, and around 1.8% lies in the top ten. The sample here was ileum tissue, taken less than 400 days after transplant. All receptors derive from a human patient who received an intestinal transplant, so some T cells may come from the graft donor. CDR3s include the opening cysteine and the closing phenylalanine or tryptophan. D genes are given only for firm matches. Clone size, where shown, is once, few, many, or a class for clones that have expanded.

D	V	length	J	size	DNA	CDR3
TRBD1	TRBV6-6	15	TRBJ2-5	-	TGTGCCAGCAGTTACTCGAGACAGGGTGGAGAGACCCAGTACTTC	CASSYSRQGGETQYF
TRBD1	TRBV4-1	14	TRBJ2-5	few	TGCGCCAGCAGCAACAGGGGCCAAGAAGAGACCCAGTACTTC	CASSNRGQEETQYF
-	TRBV14	13	TRBJ1-2	-	TGTGCCAGCAGCCAAGATGGGGTTTGGGGCTACACCTTC	CASSQDGVWGYTF
-	TRBV6-5	13	TRBJ1-1	-	TGTGCCAGCAGCGTAACAGGGAACACTGAAGCTTTCTTT	CASSVTGNTEAFF
-	TRBV11-2	14	TRBJ2-4	once	TGTGCCAGCAGCTTAGAGCTAGCCAAAAACATTCAGTACTTC	CASSLELAKNIQYF
-	TRBV29-1	13	TRBJ2-1	-	TGCAGCGTTGCACCATCAGGTTACAATGAGCAGTTCTTC	CSVAPSGYNEQFF
-	TRBV6-5	14	TRBJ1-2	-	TGTGCCAGCAGGCCGGGACCACCTGCTTATGGCTACACCTTC	CASRPGPPAYGYTF
TRBD1	TRBV2	15	TRBJ2-1	-	TGTGCCAGCAGTAAGGGACAGGGGGCCTACAATGAGCAGTTCTTC	CASSKGQGAYNEQFF
-	TRBV1	15	TRBJ2-7	-	TGCACCAGCAGCCAAGAAACCAGGAACTCCTACGAGCAGTACTTC	CTSSQETRNSYEQYF
TRBD2	TRBV5-1	16	TRBJ2-5	once	TGCGCCAGCAGCCCGGGCCTCGGGGGGTACCAAGAGACCCAGTACTTC	CASSPGLGGYQETQYF
-	TRBV2	14	TRBJ2-2	-	TGTGCCAGCAGTGACGGCTTGAACACCGGGGAGCTGTTTTTT	CASSDGLNTGELFF
TRBD1	TRBV28	13	TRBJ1-5	-	TGTGCCATCGCTGGACAGGGCAATCAGCCCCAGCATTTT	CAIAGQGNQPQHF
-	TRBV5-1	16	TRBJ2-2	-	TGCGCCAGCAGCTTGGCCACAAACCGTCCCACCGGGGAGCTGTTTTTT	CASSLATNRPTGELFF
TRBD1	TRBV29-1	14	TRBJ2-7	-	TGCAGCGTTGAACAGGACAGGAATAAGTACGAGCAGTACTTC	CSVEQDRNKYEQYF
-	TRBV7-3	19	TRBJ2-2	-	TGTGCCAGCAGCTTAAGACCCCCCGACCCCTGGACGAACACCGGGGAGCTGTTTTTT	CASSLRPPDPWTNTGELFF
-	TRBV11-2	15	TRBJ1-4	-	TGTGCCAGCACCAGGGTGTTTGCAACTAATGAAAAACTGTTTTTT	CASTRVFATNEKLFF
TRBD1	TRBV28	16	TRBJ1-2	-	TGTGCCAGCAGTCTTGGGGAGGCCGCCAAACAGGGGAGCTACACCTTC	CASSLGEAAKQGSYTF
TRBD1	TRBV6-5	14	TRBJ2-7	-	TGTGCCAGCAGTTACGGGACAGGGGGTTACGAGCAGTACTTC	CASSYGTGGYEQYF
-	TRBV5-1	14	TRBJ2-7	-	TGCGCCAGCAGCTTATCCGTCTCCAACTACGAGCAGTACTTC	CASSLSVSNYEQYF
TRBD1	TRBV18	14	TRBJ2-7	-	TGTGCCAGCTCACCGACAGGGAGCTCCTACGAGCAGTACTTC	CASSPTGSSYEQYF
-	TRBV7-3	16	TRBJ2-1	-	TGTGCCAGCAGCTTATCCCGTGCGAGCTCCTACAATGAGCAGTTCTTC	CASSLSRASSYNEQFF
TRBD1	TRBV9	12	TRBJ1-2	-	TGTGCCAGCAGCGCGACAGGGGATGGCTACACCTTC	CASSATGDGYTF
-	TRBV28	12	TRBJ1-1	-	TGTGCCAGCAGTTTGACAGGCACTGAAGCTTTCTTT	CASSLTGTEAFF
TRBD2	TRBV6-6	14	TRBJ2-3	-	TGTGCCAGCCTAGCGGGGGGGAGCACAGATACGCAGTATTTT	CASLAGGSTDTQYF
-	TRBV4-1	13	TRBJ1-6	few	TGCGCCAGCAGCCAAGGCTATAATTCACCCCTCCACTTT	CASSQGYNSPLHF
TRBD2	TRBV19	15	TRBJ2-1	-	TGTGCCAGCCGGACTAGCGGAACCCCCTACAATGAGCAGTTCTTC	CASRTSGTPYNEQFF
TRBD1	TRBV11-3	13	TRBJ2-1	-	TGTGCCAGCAGCTTAGGTAGGACAGGGGGCCAGTTCTTC	CASSLGRTGGQFF